Sequencing of this T cell receptor beta chain was carried out in a study of OX40 agonist ivuxolimab in advanced cancers. On the study more broadly: A mean age of around 63 years, range roughly 20 to 90, was recorded, and approximately 79% were male. Study findings and constraints: Near-lowest levels of clonal expansion characterized partial responders at 0.1-3.0 mg/kg. At doses 0.1 to 3.0 mg/kg, CD4+ and CD8+ clones expanded.

The data were produced by immunoSEQ multiplex PCR, yet TCRdb's version contains in-frame clones alone and is incomplete. This table has about 83,000 clones, approximately 90% appearing once. A word on this clone: As yet, its antigen is unknown.

The CDR3 contains 13 residues. CDR1 MGHRA and CDR2 YSYEKL come from the germline V gene. Between the trimmed V and J ends, which lost 5 bases and 4 bases, there was a span of 10 bases. This sequence originates from an adult with an advanced solid tumor such as melanoma, head and neck, liver or kidney cancer. The sequencing here drew on CD4+ or CD8+ T cells sorted from blood, taken in a trial of the OX40 agonist ivuxolimab. The chain uses TRBV4-1 and TRBJ2-3; D is perhaps TRBD2 (5 bases). The CDR3 DNA follows: TGCGCCAGCAGCATGGTGGACTCAGATACGCAGTATTTT. It codes for CASSMVDSDTQYF.